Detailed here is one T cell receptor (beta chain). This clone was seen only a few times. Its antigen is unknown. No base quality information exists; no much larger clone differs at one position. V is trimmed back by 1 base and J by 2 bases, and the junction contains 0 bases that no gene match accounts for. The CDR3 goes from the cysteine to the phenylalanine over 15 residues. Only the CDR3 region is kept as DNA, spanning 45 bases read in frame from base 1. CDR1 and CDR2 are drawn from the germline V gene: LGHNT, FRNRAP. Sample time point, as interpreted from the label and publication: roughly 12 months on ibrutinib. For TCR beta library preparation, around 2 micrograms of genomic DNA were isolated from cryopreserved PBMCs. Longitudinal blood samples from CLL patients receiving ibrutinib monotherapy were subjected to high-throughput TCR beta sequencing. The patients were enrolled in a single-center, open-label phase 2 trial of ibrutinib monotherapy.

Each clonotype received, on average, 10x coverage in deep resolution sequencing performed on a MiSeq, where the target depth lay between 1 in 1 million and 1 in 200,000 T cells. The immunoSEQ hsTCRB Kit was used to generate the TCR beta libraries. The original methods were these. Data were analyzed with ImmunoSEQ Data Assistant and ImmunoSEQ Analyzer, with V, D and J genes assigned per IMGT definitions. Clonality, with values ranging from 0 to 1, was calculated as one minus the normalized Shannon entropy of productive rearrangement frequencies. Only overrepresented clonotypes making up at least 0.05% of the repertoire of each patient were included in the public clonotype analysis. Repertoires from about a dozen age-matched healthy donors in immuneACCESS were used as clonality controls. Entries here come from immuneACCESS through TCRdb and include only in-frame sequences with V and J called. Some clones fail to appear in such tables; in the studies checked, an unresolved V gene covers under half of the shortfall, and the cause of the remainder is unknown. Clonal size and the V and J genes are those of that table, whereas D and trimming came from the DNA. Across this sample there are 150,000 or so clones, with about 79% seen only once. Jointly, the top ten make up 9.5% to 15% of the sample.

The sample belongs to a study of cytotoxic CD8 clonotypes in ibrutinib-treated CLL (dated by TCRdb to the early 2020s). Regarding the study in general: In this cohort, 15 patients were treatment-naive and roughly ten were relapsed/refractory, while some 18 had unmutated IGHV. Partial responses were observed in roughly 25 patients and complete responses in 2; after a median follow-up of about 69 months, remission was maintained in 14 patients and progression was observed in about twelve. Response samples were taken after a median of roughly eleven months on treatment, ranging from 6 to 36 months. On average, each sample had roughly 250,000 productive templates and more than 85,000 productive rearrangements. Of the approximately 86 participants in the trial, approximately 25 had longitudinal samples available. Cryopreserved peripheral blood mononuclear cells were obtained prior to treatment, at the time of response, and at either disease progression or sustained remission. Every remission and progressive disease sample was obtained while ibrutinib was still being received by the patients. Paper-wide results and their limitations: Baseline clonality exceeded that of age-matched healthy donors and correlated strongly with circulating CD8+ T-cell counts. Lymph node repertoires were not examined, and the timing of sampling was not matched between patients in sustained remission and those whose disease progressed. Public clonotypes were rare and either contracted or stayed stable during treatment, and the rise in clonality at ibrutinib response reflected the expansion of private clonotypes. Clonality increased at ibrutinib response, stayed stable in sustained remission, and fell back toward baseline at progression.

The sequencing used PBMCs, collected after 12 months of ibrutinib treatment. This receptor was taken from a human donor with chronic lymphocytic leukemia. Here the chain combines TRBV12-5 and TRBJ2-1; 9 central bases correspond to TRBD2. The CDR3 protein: CASGLASGTYNEQFF. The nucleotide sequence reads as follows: TGTGCTAGTGGTTTGGCTAGCGGGACCTACAATGAGCAGTTCTTC.